This entry lists 15 T cell receptor beta chains sequenced from one sample in a study of cytomegalovirus exposure and HLA in healthy donors. PCR employed 60 Vbeta and 13 Jbeta primers. Data came from immunoSEQ multiplex PCR; TCRdb stores just in-frame clones and leaves some out. The repertoire includes fewer than 200,000 clones, about an eighth of them detected once, and roughly 7.7% sits in the top ten. Sequencing used PBMCs. Receptor source: a man aged 45-65 years in good health and CMV-seropositive.

V and J are TRBV7-2 and TRBJ1-5; 11 bases align to TRBD1. V trimming: 2 bases; J trimming: 6 bases; junction bases outside the gene matches: 6. The CDR3 loop spans 16 amino acids. Per germline, CDR1 SGHTA and CDR2 FQGNSA. The CDR3: CASSLLGTGGFQPQHF. The CDR3 DNA sequence: TGTGCCAGCAGCTTACTGGGGACAGGGGGGTTTCAGCCCCAGCATTTT.

This clone was detected a few times. The CDR3 nucleotides read TGTGCCTGGAAACGAGGACAGGGGTCAGATACGCAGTATTTT. Its translation is CAWKRGQGSDTQYF. The J gene is TRBJ2-3, the V gene TRBV30; 9 nucleotides match TRBD1. This CDR3 has 14 amino acids. The V and J ends lost 4 bases and 4 bases, in that order; junction bases with no gene match: 6. Germline assignment: CDR1 GTSNPN and CDR2 SVGIG (reference sequence).

The rearrangement links TRBV29-1 to TRBJ1-1; the match to TRBD1 covers 11 bases. Germline V gives CDR1 SQVTM, CDR2 ANQGSEA. Trimming took 5 bases from V and 0 from J; bases not matched to a gene: 11. The CDR3 sequence is 17 residues long. DNA for the CDR3: TGCAGCGTTCCGGGACAGGGGGTGGGGAAGGTGAACACTGAAGCTTTCTTT. It encodes CSVPGQGVGKVNTEAFF.

In DNA form, the CDR3 reads TGTGCCAGCAGTACCCGGGACAGGAGGAACGGTGCCGAGCAGTACTTC. Translated: CASSTRDRRNGAEQYF. The chain has TRBV27 and TRBJ2-7; 8 nucleotides match TRBD1. Germline V gene data show CDR1 as MNHEY and CDR2 as SMNVEV (reference sequence). The CDR3 has 16 residues. J gave up 6 bases and V 5 bases, and 15 bases lay outside the gene matches.

This clone was observed a handful of times. The chain combines TRBV7-2 with TRBJ2-1; 7 nucleotides align to TRBD1. The CDR3 spans 15 residues. The germline V gene encodes CDR1 SGHTA and CDR2 FQGNSA. The J segment lost 2 bases and the V segment lost 5 bases, leaving 6 bases of the junction unmatched. The CDR3 protein is CASSPDRVTYNEQFF. CDR3 nucleotides: TGTGCCAGCAGCCCCGACAGGGTCACCTACAATGAGCAGTTCTTC.

This clone came up a few times. The chain uses TRBV2 and TRBJ2-5; no firm D call. V lost 6 bases and J 1 base, leaving 12 bases between the germline ends. CDR1 is SNHLY, CDR2 FYNNEI, per germline. The CDR3 totals 14 residues. CDR3 in DNA: TGTGCCAGCAGGCTCACAGCCACCCAAGAGACCCAGTACTTC. This sequence encodes CASRLTATQETQYF.

The chain links TRBV10-3 to TRBJ1-1; the D is unclear. This CDR3 contains 12 residues. V dropped 4 bases and J dropped 2 bases, with 5 bases sitting between them. Germline V CDR1 and CDR2: ENHRY, SYGVKD. The CDR3 sequence is CAISVGNTEAFF. The CDR3 coding sequence is TGTGCCATCAGTGTGGGCAACACTGAAGCTTTCTTT.

The chain links TRBV18 to TRBJ2-1, with D perhaps matching TRBD2 (6 bases). Trimming removed 1 base at V and 9 bases at J, with 16 bases between. There are 15 residues in the CDR3. Germline V CDR1 and CDR2: KGHSH, LQKENI. CDR3 residues: CASSPQDDAGGEQFF. CDR3 DNA: TGTGCCAGCTCACCACAAGACGACGCCGGGGGTGAGCAGTTCTTC.

This clone was seen a few times. CDR3 sequence reads: CATSTMVTGGSNVTSTDTQYF. Here the CDR3 DNA reads TGTGCCACCAGCACAATGGTGACAGGGGGCTCCAATGTTACTAGCACAGATACGCAGTATTTT. The rearrangement uses TRBV15 and TRBJ2-3; 10 nucleotides match TRBD1. Germline trimming cut 4 bases from V and 0 bases from J; bases unmatched to any gene: 19. CDR1 and CDR2 from the germline V gene are LNHNV and YYDKDF (reference sequence). The CDR3 sequence is 21 residues long. Combining the CDR3 with reference TRBV15 and TRBJ2-3 gives the whole variable domain DAMVIQNPRYQVTQFGKPVTLSCSQTLNHNVMYWYQQKSSQAPKLLFHYYDKDFNNEADTPDNFQSRRPNTSFCFLDIRSPGLGDTAMYLCATSTMVTGGSNVTSTDTQYFGPGTRLTVL.

This clone was observed a few times. Written as DNA, the CDR3 is TGTGCCTGGAGGGCACAGGGGGCGGGCACTGAAGCTTTCTTT. The encoded protein is CAWRAQGAGTEAFF. The genes are TRBV30 and TRBJ1-1; 9 positions agree with TRBD1. V lost 3 bases, J lost 4 bases, and 6 bases stayed unmatched. CDR3 length: 14 residues. Germline V gene lookup returns CDR1 GTSNPN and CDR2 SVGIG (reference sequence). Full variable domain (outside the CDR3, taken from reference TRBV30 and TRBJ1-1): SQTIHQWPATLVQPVGSPLSLECTVEGTSNPNLYWYRQAAGRGLQLLFYSVGIGQISSEVPQNLSASRPQDRQFILSSKKLLLSDSGFYLCAWRAQGAGTEAFFGQGTRLTVV.

The rearrangement joins TRBV11-3 to TRBJ1-1; D not resolved. Germline V lookup: CDR1 SGHNT, CDR2 YENEEA. Trimming pared 2 bases from V and 2 bases from J, leaving 3 bases between. CDR3 length: 12 residues. CDR3 sequence reads: CASSLINTEAFF. As DNA, the CDR3 is TGTGCCAGCAGCTTAATAAACACTGAAGCTTTCTTT.

The rearrangement joins TRBV19 to TRBJ2-1; D is ambiguous. This CDR3 is built from 15 residues. CDR1 is LNHDA, CDR2 SQIVND, per germline (reference sequence). Deletions cut 4 bases from V and 9 bases from J, with 19 bases between. This CDR3 reads CASSNVNPPASEQFF. Written as DNA, the CDR3 is TGTGCCAGTAGTAACGTTAATCCTCCCGCGAGTGAGCAGTTCTTC.

This clone was picked up a small number of times. J is TRBJ1-5 and V is TRBV4-1; D remains unclear. Germline V lookup: CDR1 MGHRA, CDR2 YSYEKL. Between the trimmed V and J ends, which lost 0 bases and 0 bases, there was a span of 9 bases. The CDR3 contains 16 residues. The CDR3 loop reads CASSQDPGNSNQPQHF. The CDR3 DNA sequence: TGCGCCAGCAGCCAAGATCCAGGCAATAGCAATCAGCCCCAGCATTTT.

This clone has more than one count but fewer than ten. This chain joins TRBV29-1 and TRBJ2-2; 9 bases align to TRBD1. Unmatched junction bases numbered 8, after V lost 7 bases and J lost 5 bases. CDR1 and CDR2 (germline): SQVTM, ANQGSEA. The CDR3 covers 14 residues. The chain's CDR3 is CSAGTGLRTGELFF. DNA for the CDR3: TGCAGCGCCGGGACAGGGTTAAGAACCGGGGAGCTGTTTTTT.

The chain recombines TRBV27 with TRBJ2-2, with TRBD1 matching 9 bases. V was pared by 4 bases and J by 1 base, with 1 base of the junction left unmatched. CDR1 is MNHEY and CDR2 is SMNVEV in the germline V gene (reference sequence). This CDR3 has 15 residues. CDR3 in amino acids: CASSSGQGNTGELFF. CDR3 coding DNA: TGTGCCAGCAGTTCGGGACAGGGGAACACCGGGGAGCTGTTTTTT.